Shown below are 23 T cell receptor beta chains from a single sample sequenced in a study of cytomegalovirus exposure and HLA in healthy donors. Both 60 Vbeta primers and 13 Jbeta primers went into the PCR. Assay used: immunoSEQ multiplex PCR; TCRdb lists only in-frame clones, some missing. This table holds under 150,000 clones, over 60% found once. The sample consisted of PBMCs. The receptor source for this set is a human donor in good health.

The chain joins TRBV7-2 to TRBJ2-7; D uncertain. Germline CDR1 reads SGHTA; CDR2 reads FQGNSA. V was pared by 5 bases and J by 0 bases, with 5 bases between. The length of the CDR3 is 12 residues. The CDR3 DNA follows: TGTGCCAGCAGCCCACACTCCTACGAGCAGTACTTC. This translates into CASSPHSYEQYF.

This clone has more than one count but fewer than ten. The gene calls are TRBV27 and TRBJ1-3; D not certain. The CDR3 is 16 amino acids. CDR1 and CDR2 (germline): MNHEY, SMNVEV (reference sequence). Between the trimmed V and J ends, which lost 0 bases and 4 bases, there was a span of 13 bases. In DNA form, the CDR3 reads TGTGCCAGCAGTTTATCGATATCGGGGTTGGGAAACACCATATATTTT. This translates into CASSLSISGLGNTIYF.

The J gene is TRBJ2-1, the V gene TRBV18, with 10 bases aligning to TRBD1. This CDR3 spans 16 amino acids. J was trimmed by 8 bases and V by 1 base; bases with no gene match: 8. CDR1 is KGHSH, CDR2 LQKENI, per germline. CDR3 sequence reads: CASSPLKRDRGDEQFF. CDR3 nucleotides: TGTGCCAGCTCACCACTGAAAAGGGACAGGGGCGATGAGCAGTTCTTC.

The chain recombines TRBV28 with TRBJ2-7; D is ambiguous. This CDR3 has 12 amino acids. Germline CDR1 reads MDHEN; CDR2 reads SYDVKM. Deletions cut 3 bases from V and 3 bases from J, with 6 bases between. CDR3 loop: CASSFPFYEQYF. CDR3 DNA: TGTGCCAGCAGTTTTCCTTTCTACGAGCAGTACTTC.

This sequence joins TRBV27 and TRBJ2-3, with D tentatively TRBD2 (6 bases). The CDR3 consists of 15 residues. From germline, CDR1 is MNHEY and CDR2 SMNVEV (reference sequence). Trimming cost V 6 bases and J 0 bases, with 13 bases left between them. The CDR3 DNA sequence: TGTGCCAGCAGACGCGCGGGGTCTAGCACAGATACGCAGTATTTT. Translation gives CASRRAGSSTDTQYF.

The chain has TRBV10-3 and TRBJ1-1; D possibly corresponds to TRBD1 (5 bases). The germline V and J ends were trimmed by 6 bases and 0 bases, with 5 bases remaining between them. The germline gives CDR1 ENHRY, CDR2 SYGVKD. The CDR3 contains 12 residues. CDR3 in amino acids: CAIRGLNTEAFF. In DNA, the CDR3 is TGTGCCATCAGGGGGCTGAACACTGAAGCTTTCTTT.

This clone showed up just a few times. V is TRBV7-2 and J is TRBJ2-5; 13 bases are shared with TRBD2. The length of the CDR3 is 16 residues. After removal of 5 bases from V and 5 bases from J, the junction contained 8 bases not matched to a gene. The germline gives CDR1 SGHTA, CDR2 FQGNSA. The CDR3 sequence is CASSKGLAGSLETQYF. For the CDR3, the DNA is TGTGCCAGCAGCAAGGGACTAGCGGGGAGCTTGGAGACCCAGTACTTC.

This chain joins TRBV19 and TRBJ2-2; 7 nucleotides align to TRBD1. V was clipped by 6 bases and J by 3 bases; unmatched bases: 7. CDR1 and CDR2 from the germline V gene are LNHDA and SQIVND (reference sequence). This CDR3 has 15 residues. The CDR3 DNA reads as TGTGCCAGTAGCACAGGGGTGGGGTACACCGGGGAGCTGTTTTTT. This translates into CASSTGVGYTGELFF.

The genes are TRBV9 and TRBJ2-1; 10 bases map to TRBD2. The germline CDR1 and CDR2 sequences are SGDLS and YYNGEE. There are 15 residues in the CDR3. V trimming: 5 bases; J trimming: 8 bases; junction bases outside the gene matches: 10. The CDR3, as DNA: TGTGCCAGCAGTAATGCGGGACTAGCGAACGATGAGCAGTTCTTC. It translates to CASSNAGLANDEQFF.

CDR3 nucleotides: TGTGCCAGTAGTATTGCGCAGGGGGTGACCCTTGACTATGGCTACACCTTC. Residues: CASSIAQGVTLDYGYTF. The rearrangement links TRBV19 to TRBJ1-2, with 7 bases lining up with TRBD1. V shed 3 bases and J 3 bases; nucleotides not matched to a gene: 13. Per germline, CDR1 LNHDA and CDR2 SQIVND (reference sequence). CDR3 length: 17 amino acids.

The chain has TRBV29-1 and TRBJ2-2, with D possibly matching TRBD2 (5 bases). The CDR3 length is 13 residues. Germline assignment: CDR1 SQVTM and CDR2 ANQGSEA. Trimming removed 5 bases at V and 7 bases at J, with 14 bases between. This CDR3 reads CSVSPTSYGELFF. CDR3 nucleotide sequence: TGCAGCGTTAGCCCCACTAGTTACGGGGAGCTGTTTTTT.

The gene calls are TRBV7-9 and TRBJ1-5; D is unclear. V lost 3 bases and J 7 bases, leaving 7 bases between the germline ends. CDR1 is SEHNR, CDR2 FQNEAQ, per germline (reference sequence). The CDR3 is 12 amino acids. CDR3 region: CASSLYPQPQHF. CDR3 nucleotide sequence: TGTGCCAGCAGCTTGTATCCGCAGCCCCAGCATTTT.

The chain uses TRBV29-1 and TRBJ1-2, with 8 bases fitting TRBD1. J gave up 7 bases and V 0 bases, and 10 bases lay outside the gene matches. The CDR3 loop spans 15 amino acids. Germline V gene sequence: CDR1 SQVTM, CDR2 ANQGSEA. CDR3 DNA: TGCAGCGTTGAAGATCCTTGGGGGACAGGATTTGGCTACACCTTC. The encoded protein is CSVEDPWGTGFGYTF.

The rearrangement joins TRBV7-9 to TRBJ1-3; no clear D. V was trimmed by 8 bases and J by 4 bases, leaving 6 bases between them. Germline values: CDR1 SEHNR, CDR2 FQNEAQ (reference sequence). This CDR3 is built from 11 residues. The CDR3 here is CASQEGNTIYF. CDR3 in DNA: TGTGCCAGCCAGGAAGGAAACACCATATATTTT.

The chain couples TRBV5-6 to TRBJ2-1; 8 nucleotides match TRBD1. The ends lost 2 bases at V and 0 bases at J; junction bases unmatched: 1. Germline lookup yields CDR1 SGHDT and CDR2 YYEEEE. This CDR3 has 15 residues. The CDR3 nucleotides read TGTGCCAGCAGCTTTGGGACAGGCTCCTACAATGAGCAGTTCTTC. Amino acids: CASSFGTGSYNEQFF.

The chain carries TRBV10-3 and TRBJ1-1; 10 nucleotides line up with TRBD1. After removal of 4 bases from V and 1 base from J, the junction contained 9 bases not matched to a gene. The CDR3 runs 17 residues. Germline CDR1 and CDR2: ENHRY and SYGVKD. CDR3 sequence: CAISGRTGGIWNTEAFF. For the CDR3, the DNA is TGTGCCATCAGTGGAAGGACAGGGGGGATTTGGAACACTGAAGCTTTCTTT.

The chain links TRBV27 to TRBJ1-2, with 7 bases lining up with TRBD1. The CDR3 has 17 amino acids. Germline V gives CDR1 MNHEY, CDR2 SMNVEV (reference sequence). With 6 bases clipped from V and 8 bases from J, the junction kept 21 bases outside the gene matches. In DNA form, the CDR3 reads TGTGCCAGCAGCCTCTCCTATCGACAGGGTGTGGCGAGAGGCTACACCTTC. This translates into CASSLSYRQGVARGYTF.

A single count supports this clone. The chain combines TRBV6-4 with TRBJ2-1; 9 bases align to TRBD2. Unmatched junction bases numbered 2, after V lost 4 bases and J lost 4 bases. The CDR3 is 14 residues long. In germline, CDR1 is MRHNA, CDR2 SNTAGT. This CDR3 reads CASSASGTYNEQFF. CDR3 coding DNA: TGTGCCAGCAGTGCTAGCGGGACATACAATGAGCAGTTCTTC.

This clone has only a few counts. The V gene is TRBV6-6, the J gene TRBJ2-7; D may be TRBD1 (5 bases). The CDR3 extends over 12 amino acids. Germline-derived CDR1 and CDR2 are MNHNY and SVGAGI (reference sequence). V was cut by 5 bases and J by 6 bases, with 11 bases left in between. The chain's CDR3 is CASSRTGPEQYF. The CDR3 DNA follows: TGTGCCAGCAGTAGAACAGGCCCCGAGCAGTACTTC.

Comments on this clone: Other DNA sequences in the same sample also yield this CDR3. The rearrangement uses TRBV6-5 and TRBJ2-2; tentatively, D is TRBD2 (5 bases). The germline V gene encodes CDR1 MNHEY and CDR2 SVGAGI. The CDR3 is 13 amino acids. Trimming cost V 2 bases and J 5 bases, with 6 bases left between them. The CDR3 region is CASSYRGTGELFF. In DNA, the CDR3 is TGTGCCAGCAGTTACCGGGGAACCGGGGAGCTGTTTTTT.

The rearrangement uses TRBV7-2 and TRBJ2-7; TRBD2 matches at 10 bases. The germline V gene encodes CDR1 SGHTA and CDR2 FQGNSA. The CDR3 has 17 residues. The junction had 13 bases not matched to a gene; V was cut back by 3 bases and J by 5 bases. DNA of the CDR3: TGTGCCAGCAGCTTCGATGGGAAGAGCGGGAGGGCCCACGAGCAGTACTTC. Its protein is CASSFDGKSGRAHEQYF.

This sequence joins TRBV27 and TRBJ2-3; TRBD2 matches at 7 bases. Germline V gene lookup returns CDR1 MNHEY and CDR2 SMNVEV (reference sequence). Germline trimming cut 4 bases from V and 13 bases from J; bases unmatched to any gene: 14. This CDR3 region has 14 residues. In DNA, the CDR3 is TGTGCCAGCAGTTACGGGGCGACAGCGGGAAGGGAGTATTTT. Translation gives CASSYGATAGREYF.

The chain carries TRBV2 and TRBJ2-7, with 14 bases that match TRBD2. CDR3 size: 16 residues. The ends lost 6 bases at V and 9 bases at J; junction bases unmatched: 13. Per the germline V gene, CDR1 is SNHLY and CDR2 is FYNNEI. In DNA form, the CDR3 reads TGTGCCAGCAGCCTACTGACTAGCGGGGGGGCCTATCCGCAGTACTTC. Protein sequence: CASSLLTSGGAYPQYF. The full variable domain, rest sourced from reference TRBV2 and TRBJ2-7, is EPEVTQTPSHQVTQMGQEVILRCVPISNHLYFYWYRQILGQKVEFLVSFYNNEISEKSEIFDDQFSVERPDGSNFTLKIRSTKLEDSAMYFCASSLLTSGGAYPQYFGPGTRLTVT.